The 24 T cell receptor beta chains below come from one sample, sequenced in a study of blood T cells in healthy people across ages. A sample-barcoded 5' primer and a J-beta primer mix were used in a second PCR of about 6 to 11 cycles. TCRdb re-derived calls from the 5' RACE reads in MiXCR, one entry per CDR3 protein. The sample yields more than 650,000 distinct CDR3 sequences, 22% seen once. Sample: blood. These TCRs come from a man between 65 and 85 years old in good health.

The genes are TRBV18 and TRBJ2-1; 8 nucleotides line up with TRBD1. The CDR3 is 16 residues long. V was clipped by 0 bases and J by 4 bases; unmatched bases: 5. The V gene's germline CDR1 is KGHSH and CDR2 LQKENI. The CDR3 nucleotides are TGTGCCAGCTCACCACCCCGGGACAGGAAATACAATGAGCAGTTCTTC. Protein: CASSPPRDRKYNEQFF.

V gene TRBV7-2 combines with J gene TRBJ1-1, with D unclear. CDR1 is SGHTA and CDR2 is FQGNSA in the germline V gene. This CDR3 is 14 amino acids long. Deletions cut 2 bases from V and 1 base from J, with 8 bases between. CDR3 sequence: CASSLKVGNTEAFF. The CDR3 DNA follows: TGTGCCAGCAGCTTAAAGGTGGGGAACACTGAAGCTTTCTTT.

The CDR3: CASSSTGGARNTIYF. DNA for the CDR3: TGTGCCAGCAGTTCGACAGGGGGCGCACGAAACACCATATATTTT. This chain connects TRBV6-6 to TRBJ1-3; 10 bases agree with TRBD1. The CDR3 is 15 amino acids. After removal of 4 bases from V and 5 bases from J, the junction contained 5 bases not matched to a gene. Germline CDR1 MNHNY, CDR2 SVGAGI (reference sequence).

The table lists this clonotype with a few counts. One end of the junction is discordant with germline, which a read error may explain. This chain uses TRBV25-1 with TRBJ1-2; D is unclear. This CDR3 spans 13 amino acids. Per the germline V gene, CDR1 is MGHDK and CDR2 is SYGVNS. The chain's CDR3 is CASKGSPNYGYTF. In DNA, the CDR3 is TGCGCCAGCAAGGGCAGCCCTAACTATGGCTACACCTTC.

This clonotype occurred a few times. The chain uses TRBV6-5 and TRBJ1-1; 8 nucleotides align to TRBD1. After removal of 0 bases from V and 5 bases from J, the junction contained 2 bases not matched to a gene. CDR1 and CDR2 (germline): MNHEY, SVGAGI. CDR3 length equals 14 residues. The CDR3 DNA follows: TGTGCCAGCAGTTACTCGACAGGGGTGACTGAAGCTTTCTTT. Translated: CASSYSTGVTEAFF.

V and J are TRBV12-3 or TRBV12-4 and TRBJ2-1, with 10 bases lining up with TRBD2. V lost 6 bases to trimming and J lost 6 bases; unmatched junction nucleotides: 8. CDR3 length equals 15 residues. Here the CDR3 reads CASSALAGVLNEQFF. As DNA, the CDR3 is TGTGCCAGCAGCGCCCTAGCGGGAGTTCTCAATGAGCAGTTCTTC.

V gene TRBV5-1 combines with J gene TRBJ2-3, with D unresolved. The germline CDR1 and CDR2 sequences are SGHRS and YFSETQ. The CDR3 totals 14 residues. The V end was cut by 0 bases, the J end by 6 bases, with 11 bases between. The CDR3 DNA is TGCGCCAGCAGCTTGGTGGTAGAGGTTGATACGCAGTATTTT. This sequence encodes CASSLVVEVDTQYF. The variable domain in full, with the rest retrieved from reference TRBV5-1 and TRBJ2-3, is KAGVTQTPRYLIKTRGQQVTLSCSPISGHRSVSWYQQTPGQGLQFLFEYFSETQRNKGNFPGRFSGRQFSNSRSEMNVSTLELGDSALYLCASSLVVEVDTQYFGPGTRLTVL.

The chain combines TRBV29-1 with TRBJ2-5, with D tentatively TRBD1 (5 bases). The CDR3 extends over 12 amino acids. Germline V gene lookup returns CDR1 SQVTM and CDR2 ANQGSEA. V lost 4 bases and J lost 3, with 9 bases in between. CDR3 bases: TGCAGCGTTGCCGGCAGGGAAGAGACCCAGTACTTC. Encoded protein: CSVAGREETQYF.

This clonotype was observed a few times. The chain recombines TRBV5-1 with TRBJ2-7; D perhaps matches TRBD2 (6 bases). The CDR3 consists of 14 residues. Germline CDR1 is SGHRS and CDR2 is YFSETQ. The germline V and J ends were trimmed by 7 bases and 0 bases, with 14 bases remaining between them. CDR3 amino acids: CASATGAVSYEQYF. As DNA, the CDR3 is TGCGCCAGCGCGACGGGAGCGGTCTCCTACGAGCAGTACTTC.

The V gene is TRBV12-3 or TRBV12-4, the J gene TRBJ2-1, with D maybe TRBD1 (6 bases). This CDR3 comprises 15 residues. The V end lost 8 bases, the J end lost 0 bases, and 14 bases lay between the germline ends. The DNA for the CDR3 is TGTGCCAGCGTACCAACAGGGAGCTCCTACAATGAGCAGTTCTTC. It encodes CASVPTGSSYNEQFF.

The rearrangement links TRBV25-1 to TRBJ2-7; the D gene is possibly TRBD2 (6 bases). The DNA matches TRBJ2-1 better at its end, which makes the J call doubtful. This CDR3 region has 16 residues. The germline V gene has CDR1 MGHDK and CDR2 SYGVNS. CDR3 nucleotides: TGTGCCAGCAGAAGGGACTCTGGAGGTTATGGGAATGAGCAGTTCTTC. It specifies CASRRDSGGYGNEQFF.

Details on this clonotype: An end of the junction differs from the germline gene, which may be a read error. The chain employs TRBV5-1 and TRBJ2-4; weak D call: TRBD2 (5 bases). CDR3 length equals 14 residues. CDR1 is SGHRS, CDR2 YFSETQ, per germline. CDR3: CASSLSGNEAIQHF. CDR3 DNA sequence: TGCGCCAGCAGCTTATCCGGGAATGAGGCCATTCAGCACTTC. Together with reference TRBV5-1 and TRBJ2-4, the CDR3 gives the full variable domain: KAGVTQTPRYLIKTRGQQVTLSCSPISGHRSVSWYQQTPGQGLQFLFEYFSETQRNKGNFPGRFSGRQFSNSRSEMNVSTLELGDSALYLCASSLSGNEAIQHFGAGTRLSVL.

This clonotype has more than one count but fewer than ten. The genes are TRBV6-2 or TRBV6-3 and TRBJ2-3, with 10 bases that match TRBD2. The germline gives CDR1 MNHEY, CDR2 SVGEGT. Germline trimming cut 6 bases from V and 2 bases from J; bases unmatched to any gene: 5. The CDR3 has 15 residues. The DNA for the CDR3 is TGTGCCAGCAGGGTAGCGGGGGGCTACACAGATACGCAGTATTTT. It specifies CASRVAGGYTDTQYF.

This clonotype has just a few counts. The chain has TRBV29-1 and TRBJ2-1; a possible D gene is TRBD1 (6 bases). The CDR3 contains 13 residues. V was cut by 6 bases and J by 2 bases, with 11 bases left in between. Germline CDR1 is SQVTM and CDR2 is ANQGSEA. CDR3 DNA sequence: TGCAGCGTCGCCAGGGACACCTACAATGAGCAGTTCTTC. The encoded protein is CSVARDTYNEQFF.

This chain uses TRBV28 with TRBJ1-1, with TRBD1 as a possible D gene (6 bases). Germline CDR1 MDHEN, CDR2 SYDVKM. V lost 10 bases to trimming and J lost 2 bases, with 14 bases between them. The CDR3 covers 13 residues. The CDR3 nucleotides are TGTGCCACCCAGGGGTCCTTCAACACTGAAGCTTTCTTT. Translating it yields CATQGSFNTEAFF.

This clonotype has only a few counts. The chain joins TRBV6-4 to TRBJ2-5; a weak D match, TRBD1 (6 bases). Gene TRBJ2-1 matches the end of the DNA better, so the J call may be wrong. Germline V gene data show CDR1 as MRHNA and CDR2 as SNTAGT. The CDR3 length is 13 residues. The CDR3 sequence is CASSAWTANEQFF. CDR3 coding DNA: TGTGCCAGCAGTGCCTGGACAGCCAATGAGCAGTTCTTC.

This clonotype turned up a few times. The germline gene is not matched at one end of the junction; a read error may be the cause. This chain connects TRBV6-5 to TRBJ2-7, with TRBD2 identical over 9 bases. Germline V gene sequence: CDR1 MNHEY, CDR2 SVGAGI. The CDR3 sequence is 13 residues long. Here the CDR3 DNA reads TGTGCCAGCAGTTACTCAAGCCTAGCGGGATTGTTCTTC. Translation: CASSYSSLAGLFF.

This clonotype occurred many times. The rearrangement links TRBV6-6 to TRBJ2-5; TRBD1 agrees at 7 bases. Losses at the gene ends were 4 bases for V and 1 base for J; bases not matched to a gene: 3. This CDR3 has 14 residues. Per germline, CDR1 MNHNY and CDR2 SVGAGI (reference sequence). The CDR3 DNA is TGTGCCAGCAGTTCCGACAGGGCCCAAGAGACCCAGTACTTC. Its protein is CASSSDRAQETQYF.

This clonotype was counted only a few times. This chain connects TRBV29-1 to TRBJ1-3, with TRBD1 as a possible D gene (6 bases). CDR3 length: 13 residues. V was clipped by 4 bases and J by 0 bases, with 7 bases between them. Germline V gives CDR1 SQVTM, CDR2 ANQGSEA. The CDR3 region is CSVGDISGNTIYF. The CDR3 DNA reads TGCAGCGTTGGGGACATCTCTGGAAACACCATATATTTT.

This clonotype was detected a few times. The rearrangement links TRBV30 to TRBJ2-5, with D perhaps matching TRBD2 (6 bases). The V end lost 2 bases, the J end lost 4 bases, and 17 bases lay between the germline ends. Germline V gene lookup returns CDR1 GTSNPN and CDR2 SVGIG (reference sequence). CDR3 size: 15 residues. This CDR3 is CAWSFQGGDIETQYF. The CDR3, as DNA: TGTGCCTGGAGTTTTCAAGGCGGGGATATAGAGACCCAGTACTTC.

This clonotype was detected a few times. The genes are TRBV28 and TRBJ2-3, with D maybe TRBD2 (6 bases). This CDR3 has 15 amino acids. V lost 3 bases to trimming and J lost 6 bases, with 16 bases between them. CDR1 MDHEN and CDR2 SYDVKM come from the germline V gene. In nucleotides, the CDR3 is TGTGCCAGCAGTTTTGATAGCGGCGGAATGGATACGCAGTATTTT. This sequence encodes CASSFDSGGMDTQYF.

The V and J genes are TRBV12-3 or TRBV12-4 and TRBJ1-2; TRBD1 is a possible D gene (5 bases). Trimming took 8 bases from V and 6 from J, leaving 19 bases between them. CDR3 length equals 14 residues. This CDR3 is CASENGAGRDGYTF. The CDR3 coding sequence is TGTGCCAGCGAGAACGGGGCAGGGAGGGATGGCTACACCTTC.

This chain joins TRBV6-1 and TRBJ2-6; 7 bases are shared with TRBD2. V shed 3 bases, J shed 0 bases, and the junction held 2 bases outside the gene matches. The CDR3 is 16 amino acids. Germline loops: CDR1 MNHNS, CDR2 SASEGT. The CDR3 nucleotides read TGTGCCAGCAGTGAGTGGGGGGGCTCTGGGGCCAACGTCCTGACTTTC. This sequence encodes CASSEWGGSGANVLTF.

The chain employs TRBV12-3 or TRBV12-4 and TRBJ2-1; 9 bases align to TRBD2. This CDR3 is built from 12 residues. Losses at the gene ends were 6 bases for V and 9 bases for J; bases not matched to a gene: 3. The CDR3 DNA is TGTGCCAGCAGGGGACTAGCTATTGAGCAGTTCTTC. Its protein product is CASRGLAIEQFF.